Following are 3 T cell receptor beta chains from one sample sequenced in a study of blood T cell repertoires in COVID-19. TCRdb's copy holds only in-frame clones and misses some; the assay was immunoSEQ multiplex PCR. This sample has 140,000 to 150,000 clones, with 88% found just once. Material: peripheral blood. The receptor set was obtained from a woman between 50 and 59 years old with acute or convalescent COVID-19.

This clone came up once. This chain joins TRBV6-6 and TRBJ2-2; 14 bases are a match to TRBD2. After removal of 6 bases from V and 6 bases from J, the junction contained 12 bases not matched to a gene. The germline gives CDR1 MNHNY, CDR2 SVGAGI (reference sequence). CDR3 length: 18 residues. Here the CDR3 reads CASSRELRTSGRSGELFF. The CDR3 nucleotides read TGTGCCAGCAGCCGAGAACTCCGGACTAGCGGGAGGTCCGGGGAGCTGTTTTTT.

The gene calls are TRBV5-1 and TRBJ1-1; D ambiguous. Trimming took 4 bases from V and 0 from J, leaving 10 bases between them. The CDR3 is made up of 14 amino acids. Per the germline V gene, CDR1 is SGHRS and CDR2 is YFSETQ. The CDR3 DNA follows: TGCGCCAGCAGCGCGCTCACAGTGAACACTGAAGCTTTCTTT. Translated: CASSALTVNTEAFF.

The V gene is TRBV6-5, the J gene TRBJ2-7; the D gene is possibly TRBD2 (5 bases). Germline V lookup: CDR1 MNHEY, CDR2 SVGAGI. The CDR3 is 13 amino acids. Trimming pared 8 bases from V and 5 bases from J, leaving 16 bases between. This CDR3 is CASHGENSDEQYF. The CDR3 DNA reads TGTGCCAGCCACGGGGAGAATTCCGACGAGCAGTACTTC.